Listed below are T cell receptor beta chains from one sample, sequenced in a study of OX40 agonist ivuxolimab in advanced cancers. Using immunoSEQ multiplex PCR, the repertoire was profiled, and TCRdb retains in-frame clones only, with some absent. The sample has 100,000 to 150,000 clones, around 92% seen once. Source: CD4+ or CD8+ T cells sorted from blood, taken in a trial of the OX40 agonist ivuxolimab. The receptors were sampled from an adult with an advanced solid tumor such as melanoma, head and neck, liver or kidney cancer. CDR3s include the opening cysteine and the closing phenylalanine or tryptophan. The order of the fields is J gene, V gene, clone size, D gene, CDR3 DNA, CDR3 protein. The D gene is left open where the match is weak. Not every row has a clone size; where given, it reads once, few, many or a size class.

J gene: TRBJ1-2; V gene: TRBV5-1; clone size: .; D gene: .; CDR3 DNA: TGCGCCAGCAGCTTGGGGGTTCGCGGATGGAATGGCTACACCTTC; CDR3 protein: CASSLGVRGWNGYTF
J gene: TRBJ2-7; V gene: TRBV5-1; clone size: .; D gene: TRBD2; CDR3 DNA: TGCGCCAGCAGCGGACTAGCGGGAGATAACGAGCAGTACTTC; CDR3 protein: CASSGLAGDNEQYF
J gene: TRBJ2-5; V gene: TRBV5-4; clone size: .; D gene: TRBD2; CDR3 DNA: TGTGCCAGCAGCTTCGGACTAGCGGAACAAGAGACCCAGTACTTC; CDR3 protein: CASSFGLAEQETQYF
J gene: TRBJ2-7; V gene: TRBV28; clone size: .; D gene: .; CDR3 DNA: TGTGCCAGCAGTTTGTCGTCCCTCTACGAGCAGTACTTC; CDR3 protein: CASSLSSLYEQYF
J gene: TRBJ2-1; V gene: TRBV19; clone size: .; D gene: .; CDR3 DNA: TGTGCCAGTAGTACCGGGACGGTATACAATGAGCAGTTCTTC; CDR3 protein: CASSTGTVYNEQFF
J gene: TRBJ2-2; V gene: TRBV6-5; clone size: .; D gene: .; CDR3 DNA: TGTGCCAGCAGTTACGAGGGGGGGCGGAACACCGGGGAGCTGTTTTTT; CDR3 protein: CASSYEGGRNTGELFF
J gene: TRBJ2-2; V gene: TRBV7-3; clone size: .; D gene: .; CDR3 DNA: TGTGCCAGCAGCTTAAATCCTATGAACACCGGGGAGCTGTTTTTT; CDR3 protein: CASSLNPMNTGELFF
J gene: TRBJ1-1; V gene: TRBV6-5; clone size: .; D gene: .; CDR3 DNA: TGTGCCAGCAGTTCAGGACAGAAAGAGAACACTGAAGCTTTCTTT; CDR3 protein: CASSSGQKENTEAFF
J gene: TRBJ2-7; V gene: TRBV5-1; clone size: .; D gene: .; CDR3 DNA: TGCGCCAGCAGCGCAGGGACGGGATTGGAGGACGAGCAGTACTTC; CDR3 protein: CASSAGTGLEDEQYF
J gene: TRBJ2-4; V gene: TRBV6-6; clone size: .; D gene: TRBD1; CDR3 DNA: TGTGCCAGCAGTTCCAACAGGGGAAACATTCAGTACTTC; CDR3 protein: CASSSNRGNIQYF
J gene: TRBJ1-1; V gene: TRBV6-4; clone size: .; D gene: .; CDR3 DNA: TGTGCCAGCAGTGACTCGGGGGGCGCGGACGTAGCTTTCTTT; CDR3 protein: CASSDSGGADVAFF
J gene: TRBJ2-3; V gene: TRBV7-9; clone size: few; D gene: TRBD1; CDR3 DNA: TGTGCCAGCAGCGGATTCGGGACAGGTCGATGGGATACGCAGTATTTT; CDR3 protein: CASSGFGTGRWDTQYF
J gene: TRBJ2-7; V gene: TRBV27; clone size: .; D gene: TRBD2; CDR3 DNA: TGTGCCAGCAGTTCAACCGGGACTAGCGGTAACTACGAGCAGTACTTC; CDR3 protein: CASSSTGTSGNYEQYF
J gene: TRBJ2-7; V gene: TRBV11-2; clone size: .; D gene: TRBD2; CDR3 DNA: TGTGCCGCCAAAAAAAGCGGGGAGGGCGGCTACGAGCAGTACTTC; CDR3 protein: CAAKKSGEGGYEQYF
J gene: TRBJ1-5; V gene: TRBV6-5; clone size: .; D gene: .; CDR3 DNA: TGTGCCAGCAGTCCGGACAGAAATCAGCCCCAGCATTTT; CDR3 protein: CASSPDRNQPQHF
J gene: TRBJ1-3; V gene: TRBV28; clone size: .; D gene: .; CDR3 DNA: TGTGCCAGCAGTCCGCACAGGGCCCCTGGAAACACCATATATTTT; CDR3 protein: CASSPHRAPGNTIYF
J gene: TRBJ2-5; V gene: TRBV7-9; clone size: .; D gene: TRBD1; CDR3 DNA: TGTGCCAGCAGCTTACTCACAGGGGAAGAGACCCAGTACTTC; CDR3 protein: CASSLLTGEETQYF
J gene: TRBJ2-1; V gene: TRBV5-6; clone size: .; D gene: TRBD2; CDR3 DNA: TGTGCCAGCAGCTCCGAAGGTAGCGGGAGGGGTGAGCAGTTCTTC; CDR3 protein: CASSSEGSGRGEQFF
J gene: TRBJ2-6; V gene: TRBV10-3; clone size: .; D gene: .; CDR3 DNA: TGTGCCATCAGTGAGGCAAAAGGGGCGGCCAACGTCCTGACTTTC; CDR3 protein: CAISEAKGAANVLTF
J gene: TRBJ1-3; V gene: TRBV27; clone size: .; D gene: .; CDR3 DNA: TGCGTTACCCAGGGGATGGGTGGAAACACCATATATTTT; CDR3 protein: CVTQGMGGNTIYF
J gene: TRBJ2-2; V gene: TRBV5-4; clone size: .; D gene: .; CDR3 DNA: TGTGCCAGCAGCCAGAACTGGAACACCGGGGAGCTGTTTTTT; CDR3 protein: CASSQNWNTGELFF
J gene: TRBJ2-7; V gene: TRBV27; clone size: .; D gene: .; CDR3 DNA: TGTGCCAGCAGTTTTGGATCCGCCTACGAGCAGTACTTC; CDR3 protein: CASSFGSAYEQYF
J gene: TRBJ2-1; V gene: TRBV29-1; clone size: .; D gene: TRBD2; CDR3 DNA: TGCAGCGTTGTGGGGCTAGCGGGAAATAATGAGCAGTTCTTC; CDR3 protein: CSVVGLAGNNEQFF
J gene: TRBJ1-4; V gene: TRBV28; clone size: .; D gene: .; CDR3 DNA: TGTGCCAGCAGTGGAGACAGCATAGCTAATGAAAAACTGTTTTTT; CDR3 protein: CASSGDSIANEKLFF
J gene: TRBJ1-4; V gene: TRBV10-3; clone size: .; D gene: TRBD1; CDR3 DNA: TGTGCCATCAGAGGGGGCGCAACTAATGAAAAACTGTTTTTT; CDR3 protein: CAIRGGATNEKLFF
J gene: TRBJ1-6; V gene: TRBV9; clone size: once; D gene: TRBD1; CDR3 DNA: TGTGCCAGCAGCGGATTGACAGGGGGCTCACCCCTCCACTTT; CDR3 protein: CASSGLTGGSPLHF
J gene: TRBJ1-3; V gene: TRBV7-7; clone size: once; D gene: .; CDR3 DNA: TGTGCCAGCAGGCACCGAGAGGCAGGTGGAAACACCATATATTTT; CDR3 protein: CASRHREAGGNTIYF
J gene: TRBJ2-1; V gene: TRBV5-6; clone size: once; D gene: TRBD1; CDR3 DNA: TGTGCCAGCAGCTTTTCCAGGGGGCTAGGGCAGTTCTTC; CDR3 protein: CASSFSRGLGQFF
J gene: TRBJ2-2; V gene: TRBV6-5; clone size: .; D gene: .; CDR3 DNA: TGTGCCAGCGCCTCCGGGGAGCTGTTTTTT; CDR3 protein: CASASGELFF
J gene: TRBJ2-1; V gene: TRBV25-1; clone size: .; D gene: .; CDR3 DNA: TGTGCCAGCAGTGAAACGCGGTGGGGCTACAATGAGCAGTTCTTC; CDR3 protein: CASSETRWGYNEQFF
J gene: TRBJ2-5; V gene: TRBV11-2; clone size: once; D gene: .; CDR3 DNA: TGTGCCAGCAGCTTAGGGGGGGCACAAGAGACCCAGTACTTC; CDR3 protein: CASSLGGAQETQYF
J gene: TRBJ1-5; V gene: TRBV21-1; clone size: .; D gene: .; CDR3 DNA: TGTGCCAGCAGCGGCCAGGCTCCACTGGTTTTAGATCAGCCCCAGCATTTT; CDR3 protein: CASSGQAPLVLDQPQHF
J gene: TRBJ2-1; V gene: TRBV2; clone size: few; D gene: TRBD2; CDR3 DNA: TGTGCCAGCACGACCGGGACTAGCGGGTGGCAGTTCTTC; CDR3 protein: CASTTGTSGWQFF
J gene: TRBJ1-5; V gene: TRBV28; clone size: .; D gene: .; CDR3 DNA: TGTGCCAGCAGTACAGCTGCGACGAGGGCTAGCAATCAGCCCCAGCATTTT; CDR3 protein: CASSTAATRASNQPQHF
J gene: TRBJ1-2; V gene: TRBV7-9; clone size: .; D gene: .; CDR3 DNA: TGTGCCAGCAGCTCTTTTGTTTATACTGGCTACACCTTC; CDR3 protein: CASSSFVYTGYTF
J gene: TRBJ2-1; V gene: TRBV7-3; clone size: .; D gene: TRBD2; CDR3 DNA: TGTGCCAGCAGCTTAAAGCTAGCGGGTTACGATAATGAGCAGTTCTTC; CDR3 protein: CASSLKLAGYDNEQFF
J gene: TRBJ2-1; V gene: TRBV10-1; clone size: .; D gene: .; CDR3 DNA: TGCGCCACCCCCGACGGAAATGAGCAGTTCTTC; CDR3 protein: CATPDGNEQFF
J gene: TRBJ1-2; V gene: TRBV6-5; clone size: .; D gene: TRBD1; CDR3 DNA: TGTGCCAGCAGTAACACAGGACAGGGGAGCGGTGGCTACACCTTC; CDR3 protein: CASSNTGQGSGGYTF
J gene: TRBJ1-5; V gene: TRBV18; clone size: once; D gene: .; CDR3 DNA: TGTGCCAGCTCACCAATGGGGGATAGCAATCAGCCCCAGCATTTT; CDR3 protein: CASSPMGDSNQPQHF
J gene: TRBJ1-1; V gene: TRBV7-3; clone size: .; D gene: .; CDR3 DNA: TGTGCCAGCAGCTTAAAGAGCGGTCTTGAAGCTTTCTTT; CDR3 protein: CASSLKSGLEAFF
J gene: TRBJ2-2; V gene: TRBV9; clone size: .; D gene: .; CDR3 DNA: TGTGCCAGCAGCGTAGATGAGTTCGGGGAGCTGTTTTTT; CDR3 protein: CASSVDEFGELFF
J gene: TRBJ1-1; V gene: TRBV19; clone size: .; D gene: TRBD1; CDR3 DNA: TGTGCCAGTACCCGGGGACAGATGAACACTGAAGCTTTCTTT; CDR3 protein: CASTRGQMNTEAFF
J gene: TRBJ1-1; V gene: TRBV19; clone size: .; D gene: .; CDR3 DNA: TGTGCCAGTATCGCACCGTGGAACACTGAAGCTTTCTTT; CDR3 protein: CASIAPWNTEAFF
J gene: TRBJ1-5; V gene: TRBV30; clone size: .; D gene: .; CDR3 DNA: TGTGCCTGGAGTCCAAGAACCCCACTCTCAACCTATAGCAATCAGCCCCAGCATTTT; CDR3 protein: CAWSPRTPLSTYSNQPQHF
J gene: TRBJ2-3; V gene: TRBV7-3; clone size: .; D gene: TRBD2; CDR3 DNA: TGTGCCAGCAGCCCAGGACTAGCGGGCATCACAGATACGCAGTATTTT; CDR3 protein: CASSPGLAGITDTQYF
J gene: TRBJ2-5; V gene: TRBV5-6; clone size: .; D gene: .; CDR3 DNA: TGTGCCAGCAGCTTGGCCAGGGAGACCCAGTACTTC; CDR3 protein: CASSLARETQYF
J gene: TRBJ2-1; V gene: TRBV6-5; clone size: .; D gene: .; CDR3 DNA: TGTGCCAGCAGTACCCTAGGGTACAATGAGCAGTTCTTC; CDR3 protein: CASSTLGYNEQFF
J gene: TRBJ2-3; V gene: TRBV6-1; clone size: once; D gene: TRBD2; CDR3 DNA: TGTGCCAGCAGGGTAGCGGGACCGACAGATACGCAGTATTTT; CDR3 protein: CASRVAGPTDTQYF
J gene: TRBJ2-1; V gene: TRBV7-3; clone size: .; D gene: TRBD2; CDR3 DNA: TGTGCCAGCAGCGGGACTAGCGGGAGTGGGTACAATGAGCAGTTCTTC; CDR3 protein: CASSGTSGSGYNEQFF
J gene: TRBJ2-7; V gene: TRBV9; clone size: .; D gene: .; CDR3 DNA: TGTGCCAGCAGCGTAGAGTTAAGTGAGGGACATGCCTCCTACGAGCAGTACTTC; CDR3 protein: CASSVELSEGHASYEQYF
J gene: TRBJ1-4; V gene: TRBV5-1; clone size: .; D gene: .; CDR3 DNA: TGCGCCAGCAGCTTAATGGGGGCGGATGGTGAAAAACTGTTTTTT; CDR3 protein: CASSLMGADGEKLFF
J gene: TRBJ2-3; V gene: TRBV5-6; clone size: .; D gene: .; CDR3 DNA: TGTGCCAGCAGCTTTATGGTAGATACGCAGTATTTT; CDR3 protein: CASSFMVDTQYF
J gene: TRBJ2-4; V gene: TRBV5-1; clone size: .; D gene: TRBD1; CDR3 DNA: TGCGCCAGCAGCCCCAGGGACAGAAACATTCAGTACTTC; CDR3 protein: CASSPRDRNIQYF
J gene: TRBJ2-5; V gene: TRBV6-5; clone size: .; D gene: .; CDR3 DNA: TGTGCCAGCAGTTACTCGAGTCGAAGAGGGGAGACCCAGTACTTC; CDR3 protein: CASSYSSRRGETQYF
J gene: TRBJ1-1; V gene: TRBV4-3; clone size: .; D gene: .; CDR3 DNA: TGCGCCAGCAGCCTGGGGGGCAGGGTGAACACTGAAGCTTTCTTT; CDR3 protein: CASSLGGRVNTEAFF